This TCR beta chain emerged from a study of blood T cell repertoires in COVID-19 (dated by TCRdb to the early 2020s). At the level of the whole study: Samples from collaborators originated in the United States, Italy and Spain and spanned both the acute and convalescent phases of COVID-19. Where available, HLA class I and class II types were taken from metadata supplied by the sample provider and were not determined by assay-based typing. The material from the prospective study consisted of cDNA or gDNA derived from T cells, B-cell-depleted T cells, or PBMCs. Nearly every sample came with metadata listing a de-identified subject ID, COVID-19 status, age in years and sex. A freely available public database, intended as a resource for researchers studying the immune response to SARS-CoV-2, is where the repertoires were released. The dataset comprised deeply sampled blood TCRbeta repertoires from subjects exposed to, actively infected with, or recovered from COVID-19. Samples came from the ongoing ImmuneRACE study (first 160 participants) plus 1,254 subjects from 6 global collaborators.

At the junction V is shortened by 3 bases and J by 9 bases; bases outside the gene matches: 11. The CDR3, from cysteine to phenylalanine, totals 16 residues. Only the CDR3 portion is preserved as DNA: 48 bases, with reading frame beginning at the first base. The germline V gene gives CDR1 as MGHRA and CDR2 as YSYEKL. A note on this clone: Its antigen is still unknown. No clone much larger than this one lies a single base away; base qualities are absent.

The immunoSEQ Assay, a bias-controlled multiplex PCR, was used to amplify TCRbeta CDR3 regions from genomic DNA. In the original analysis: Nucleated cell counts per sample were estimated from amplification of reference gene primers within the assay. To quantify the absolute abundance of each unique TCRbeta CDR3 rearrangement, sequence reads were collapsed and filtered. For each sample, productive Simpson clonality was calculated by taking the square root of Simpson's diversity index across productive rearrangements. Imported from immuneACCESS, the table was reduced by TCRdb to in-frame sequences with V and J called. These copies leave out some clones; in studies compared against another copy, an unresolved V gene accounts for under half, and the cause of the remainder is not known. V, J and clone size reflect that table, while D and trimming were determined from the DNA. Within this sample are fewer than 300,000 clones, with roughly 80% of them counted one time only. In total, the top ten clones hold over 4% of the sample.

Study-wide findings and limitations: Clinical and demographic metadata were provided uncurated, with the amount varying by source and participant.

In the prospective study, participants were about 18 to 95 years old, resided in fewer than 25 geographic areas of the United States, and were enrolled through a virtual design. In the prospective study, participants were assigned to cohorts based on the clinical history participants reported in a screening survey and a study questionnaire. Exposed participants were defined as having been in contact with someone with a PCR-confirmed or clinician-diagnosed COVID-19 case within 2 weeks of study entry. In the prospective study, whole blood, serum and a nasopharyngeal or oropharyngeal swab were collected from each participant by mobile phlebotomists. Prospective study participants could optionally give additional blood draws and questionnaires over a 2-month period. Prospective study blood samples were shipped either frozen or at room temperature before DNA extraction.

The sequence joins TRBV4-1 to TRBJ2-4; 10 junctional bases match TRBD2. The source of this sequence is a man between 35 and 55 years old who had been exposed to COVID-19. The material sequenced was PBMCs or T cells enriched from blood (not recorded which). In nucleotide form, the sequence is TGCGCCAGCAGCCATAACCTAGCGGGAGTTGGGGGCATTCAGTACTTC. This sequence encodes CASSHNLAGVGGIQYF.